This TCR beta chain was retrieved from a study of T cell responses to AZD1222 COVID-19 vaccine. Study results and caveats: White British people made up most donors, females outnumbered males, and clonal diversity was possibly underestimated. Mapped onto spike, vaccine-associated CD4 TCRs spanned it and were dominant at 160-218 and 743-854. The breadth and depth of Spike-specific TCRs increased once two AZD1222 doses had been given. Close to half of spike-specific TCRs reportedly recognize unmutated variant regions.

Details on this clone: Antigen: not known.

This CDR3 is 15 amino acids long. Germline V gives CDR1 MDHEN, CDR2 SYDVKM. With 6 bases clipped from V and 4 bases from J, the junction kept 8 bases outside the gene matches. Assay: immunoSEQ multiplex PCR; the TCRdb copy retains only in-frame clones and omits some. The sample contains some 140,000 clones, roughly 85% of which appear only once. The source material was peripheral blood, sampled 28 days after the second dose of the MenACWY control vaccine. The V gene is TRBV28, the J gene TRBJ2-3, with TRBD1 matching over 9 bases. This receptor was obtained from an adult who received the MenACWY meningococcal vaccine as a control. The CDR3 loop reads CASSYGGQGSDTQYF. The DNA of the CDR3 is TGTGCCAGCAGCTATGGGGGACAGGGTTCAGATACGCAGTATTTT.